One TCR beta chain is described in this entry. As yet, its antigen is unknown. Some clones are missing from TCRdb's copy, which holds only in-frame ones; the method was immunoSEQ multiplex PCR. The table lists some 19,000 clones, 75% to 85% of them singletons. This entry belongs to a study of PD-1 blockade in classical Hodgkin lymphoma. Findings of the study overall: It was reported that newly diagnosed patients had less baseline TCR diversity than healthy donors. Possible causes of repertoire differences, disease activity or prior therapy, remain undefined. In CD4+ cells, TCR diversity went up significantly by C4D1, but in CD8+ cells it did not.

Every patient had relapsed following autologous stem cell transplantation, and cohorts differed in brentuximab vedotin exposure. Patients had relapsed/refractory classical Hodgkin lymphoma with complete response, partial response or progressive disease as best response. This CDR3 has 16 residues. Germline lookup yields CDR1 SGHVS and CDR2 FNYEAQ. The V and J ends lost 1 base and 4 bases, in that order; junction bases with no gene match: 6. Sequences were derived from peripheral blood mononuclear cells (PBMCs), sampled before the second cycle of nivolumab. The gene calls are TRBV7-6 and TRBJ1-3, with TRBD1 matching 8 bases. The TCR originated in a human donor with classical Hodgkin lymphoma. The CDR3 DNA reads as TGTGCCAGCAGCTTAGATCAGGGGGCATTGGGAAACACCATATATTTT. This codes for CASSLDQGALGNTIYF. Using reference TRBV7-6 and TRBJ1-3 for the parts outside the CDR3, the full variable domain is GAGVSQSPRYKVTKRGQDVALRCDPISGHVSLYWYRQALGQGPEFLTYFNYEAQQDKSGLPNDRFSAERPEGSISTLTIQRTEQRDSAMYRCASSLDQGALGNTIYFGEGSWLTVV.